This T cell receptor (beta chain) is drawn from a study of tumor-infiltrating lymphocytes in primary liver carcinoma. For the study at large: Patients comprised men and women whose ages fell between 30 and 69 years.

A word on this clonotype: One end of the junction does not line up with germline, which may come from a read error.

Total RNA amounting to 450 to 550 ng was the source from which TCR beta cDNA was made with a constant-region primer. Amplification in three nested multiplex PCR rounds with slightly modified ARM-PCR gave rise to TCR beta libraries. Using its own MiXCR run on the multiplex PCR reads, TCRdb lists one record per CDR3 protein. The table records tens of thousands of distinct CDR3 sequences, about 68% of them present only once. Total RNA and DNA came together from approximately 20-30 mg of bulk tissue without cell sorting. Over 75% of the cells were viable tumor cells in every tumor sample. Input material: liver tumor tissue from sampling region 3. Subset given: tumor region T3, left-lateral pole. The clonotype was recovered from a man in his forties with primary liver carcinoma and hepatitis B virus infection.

For the CDR3, the DNA is TGTGCCAGCAGCATAGAGGGGAACTGTGGCCACACCTTC. It specifies CASSIEGNCGHTF. The chain recombines TRBV11-2 with TRBJ1-2, with D perhaps TRBD1 (5 bases). Germline V CDR1 and CDR2: SGHAT, FQNNGV. This CDR3 has 13 residues.